These T cell receptor beta chains were read from a single sample in a study of regulatory T cells in long-lasting Graves disease. Each CDR3 protein gets one entry after TCRdb re-called the multiplex PCR reads with MiXCR. The profile shows roughly 560,000 distinct CDR3 sequences, more than 10% of them singletons. These data were likewise used in another study, on T cells in Graves' hyperthyroidism and ophthalmopathy.

The source was peripheral blood mononuclear cells (PBMCs), collected at new diagnosis, from a patient treated with antithyroid drugs. These receptors came from a woman in her twenties or thirties with Graves disease. The CDR3 runs from the conserved cysteine through the conserved F or W. The order of the fields is D gene, clone size, V gene, J gene, CDR3 protein, CDR3 DNA. The D gene is left open where the match is weak. Not all rows give a size; the values are once, few, many and, for expanded clones, a class.

>TRBD1|many|TRBV2|TRBJ2-2
CASRMDRGPGELFF
TGTGCCAGCAGGATGGACAGGGGGCCCGGGGAGCTGTTTTTT
>.|.|TRBV7-2|TRBJ1-1
CASSLDRTGNTEAFF
TGTGCCAGCAGCTTAGACCGTACGGGGAACACTGAAGCTTTCTTT
>TRBD2|many|TRBV9|TRBJ2-3
CASSDAGAPGTQYF
TGTGCCAGCAGCGACGCGGGAGCTCCGGGTACGCAGTATTTT
>.|many|TRBV18|TRBJ1-5
CASSPFPASARNQPQHF
TGTGCCAGCTCACCCTTCCCAGCCTCAGCGCGCAATCAGCCCCAGCATTTT
>.|.|TRBV2|TRBJ1-4
CASSEGDRADEKLFF
TGTGCCAGCAGTGAAGGGGACCGTGCGGATGAAAAACTGTTTTTT
>.|.|TRBV30|TRBJ2-1
CAWSVASLGNEQFF
TGTGCCTGGAGTGTAGCTAGTCTGGGCAATGAGCAGTTCTTC
>.|few|TRBV28|TRBJ2-7
CASGFWATYEQYF
TGTGCCAGCGGGTTTTGGGCAACCTACGAGCAGTACTTC
>.|many|TRBV5-6|TRBJ2-1
CASSSIGGVEYNEQFF
TGTGCCAGCAGCTCCATAGGGGGAGTGGAGTACAATGAGCAGTTCTTC
>.|many|TRBV13|TRBJ2-5
CASSLPGLEEVETQYF
TGTGCCAGCAGCCTACCGGGACTGGAAGAAGTAGAGACCCAGTACTTC
>.|many|TRBV18|TRBJ2-7
CASSPNGVEEQYF
TGTGCCAGCTCACCTAATGGGGTCGAGGAGCAGTACTTC
>TRBD1|many|TRBV6-2/TRBV6-3|TRBJ1-2
CASSPWTGGLYGYTF
TGTGCCAGCAGCCCTTGGACAGGGGGACTCTATGGCTACACCTTC
>.|many|TRBV7-9|TRBJ2-2
CASSLRATNTGELFF
TGTGCCAGCAGCCTCAGGGCCACGAACACCGGGGAGCTGTTTTTT
>.|many|TRBV19|TRBJ1-6
CASSIRNSYNSPLHF
TGTGCCAGTAGTATTCGTAACTCCTATAATTCACCCCTCCACTTT
>TRBD1|many|TRBV6-1|TRBJ1-1
CASTSRQGRGGGNTEAFF
TGTGCCAGCACCTCGAGACAGGGAAGAGGGGGGGGGAACACTGAAGCTTTCTTT
>.|many|TRBV12-3/TRBV12-4|TRBJ2-5
CASSLTPITQYF
TGTGCCAGCAGTTTGACTCCCATAACCCAGTACTTC
>.|many|TRBV12-3/TRBV12-4|TRBJ2-7
CASSLWPTNSYEQYF
TGTGCCAGCAGTTTATGGCCTACGAACTCCTACGAGCAGTACTTC
>.|many|TRBV29-1|TRBJ2-3
CSVEGGGGSTADTQYF
TGCAGCGTTGAAGGGGGAGGAGGGAGCACCGCAGATACGCAGTATTTT
>TRBD2|many|TRBV19|TRBJ2-5
CASSMGAGGPGTQYF
TGTGCCAGTAGTATGGGAGCGGGAGGGCCGGGGACCCAGTACTTC
>.|.|TRBV6-1|TRBJ1-4
CASVDRSNEKLFF
TGTGCCAGCGTAGACAGATCTAATGAAAAACTGTTTTTT
>.|many|TRBV10-1|TRBJ2-1
CASAKGMTYNEQFF
TGCGCCAGCGCGAAGGGGATGACCTACAATGAGCAGTTCTTC
>.|few|TRBV6-2/TRBV6-3|TRBJ2-3
CASSDEGRSTDTQYF
TGTGCCAGCAGTGATGAGGGCAGAAGCACAGATACGCAGTATTTT
>TRBD2|few|TRBV7-9|TRBJ2-2
CASSLTSLAVNTGELFF
TGTGCCAGCAGCTTAACCTCGCTAGCGGTGAACACCGGGGAGCTGTTTTTT
>.|.|TRBV7-3|TRBJ2-1
CASSFQSSYNEQFF
TGTGCCAGCAGCTTCCAAAGCTCCTACAATGAGCAGTTCTTC
>TRBD2|many|TRBV5-5|TRBJ2-1
CASSLASGSFHEQFF
TGTGCCAGCAGCTTGGCTAGCGGGAGTTTCCATGAGCAGTTCTTC
>.|many|TRBV28|TRBJ1-1
CASSLDSQNTEAFF
TGTGCCAGCAGCTTGGACAGCCAAAACACTGAAGCTTTCTTT
>.|many|TRBV3-1|TRBJ2-1
CASSPLRVSYNEQFF
TGTGCCAGCAGCCCGCTTAGGGTTTCCTACAATGAGCAGTTCTTC
>.|many|TRBV13|TRBJ2-7
CASSFIRDPYEQYF
TGTGCCAGCAGCTTCATACGGGATCCCTACGAGCAGTACTTC
>.|many|TRBV3-1|TRBJ2-5
CASSQRGSKETQYF
TGTGCCAGCAGCCAGAGGGGGAGCAAAGAGACCCAGTACTTC
>.|many|TRBV30|TRBJ1-1
CAWAPSPLLGAFF
TGTGCCTGGGCCCCTTCCCCTCTTCTGGGAGCTTTCTTT
>TRBD2|few|TRBV6-2/TRBV6-3|TRBJ2-7
CASSYLLRLAGVFRPYEQYF
TGTGCCAGCAGTTATCTCCTCCGGTTAGCGGGAGTATTTCGCCCCTACGAGCAGTACTTC
>.|few|TRBV6-1|TRBJ2-2
CASSHSVSLNTGELFF
TGTGCCAGCAGTCATAGCGTCTCGCTGAACACCGGGGAGCTGTTTTTT
>TRBD1|.|TRBV7-2|TRBJ2-5
CASSLRDRAPETQYF
TGTGCCAGCAGCCTCCGGGACAGGGCCCCAGAGACCCAGTACTTC